Listed below are T cell receptor beta chains from one sample, sequenced in a study of blood T cell repertoires in COVID-19. TCRdb's copy holds only in-frame clones and misses some; the assay was immunoSEQ multiplex PCR. The data hold 45,000 to 65,000 clones, with roughly nine tenths observed a single time. Material: peripheral blood. Receptor source: an elderly man in a cohort sampled during active COVID-19. The CDR3 runs from the conserved cysteine through the conserved F or W. A D gene is named only where the DNA matches it firmly. The size of a clone is reported for some rows only, either as once, few or many, or as a class for expanded clones.

v_gene: TRBV19
abundance: NA
j_gene: TRBJ1-5
d_gene: NA
CDR3nt: TGTGCCAGTAGAGACAGAATCAATAGCAATCAGCCCCAGCATTTT
CDR3aa: CASRDRINSNQPQHF

v_gene: TRBV3-1/TRBV3-2
abundance: NA
j_gene: TRBJ1-2
d_gene: NA
CDR3nt: TGTGCCAGCAGCCAAGGAACAGGGTCATTGTATGGCTACACCTTC
CDR3aa: CASSQGTGSLYGYTF

v_gene: TRBV5-1
abundance: NA
j_gene: TRBJ1-5
d_gene: TRBD1
CDR3nt: TGCGCCAGCAGCTTGGAGGGCACAGGGGGCGGTCAGCCCCAGCATTTT
CDR3aa: CASSLEGTGGGQPQHF

v_gene: TRBV21-1
abundance: NA
j_gene: TRBJ1-4
d_gene: NA
CDR3nt: TGTGCCAGCCAGAGGGCAAAGGGTGAAAAACTGTTTTTT
CDR3aa: CASQRAKGEKLFF

v_gene: TRBV11-3
abundance: NA
j_gene: TRBJ2-1
d_gene: TRBD2
CDR3nt: TGTGCCAGCAGCTCGACTAGCGGGAAAGAGCAGTTCTTC
CDR3aa: CASSSTSGKEQFF

v_gene: TRBV11-2
abundance: once
j_gene: TRBJ2-7
d_gene: NA
CDR3nt: TGTGCCAGCAGCAGGAGCGCATCTTACGAGCAGTACTTC
CDR3aa: CASSRSASYEQYF

v_gene: TRBV7-3
abundance: medium-sized
j_gene: TRBJ2-1
d_gene: NA
CDR3nt: TGTGCCAGCAGCTCCCTCCAGAGGGAGGAGCAGTTCTTC
CDR3aa: CASSSLQREEQFF

v_gene: TRBV7-9
abundance: few
j_gene: TRBJ1-5
d_gene: NA
CDR3nt: TGTGCCAGCAGCGAACAGGGTGGTGTCGGTCAGCCCCAGCATTTT
CDR3aa: CASSEQGGVGQPQHF

v_gene: TRBV5-4
abundance: NA
j_gene: TRBJ1-5
d_gene: NA
CDR3nt: TGTGCCAGCAGCCCCGGGACTCCGGCCCCAGGGCAGCCCCAGCATTTT
CDR3aa: CASSPGTPAPGQPQHF

v_gene: TRBV2
abundance: once
j_gene: TRBJ2-3
d_gene: NA
CDR3nt: TGTGCCAGCAGTGAGGCAGGGTGGGGCACAGATACGCAGTATTTT
CDR3aa: CASSEAGWGTDTQYF

v_gene: TRBV6-6
abundance: few
j_gene: TRBJ1-6
d_gene: NA
CDR3nt: TGTGCCAGCAGTTCCTCGGCCCAGGCCTATAATTCACCCCTCCACTTT
CDR3aa: CASSSSAQAYNSPLHF

v_gene: TRBV11-2
abundance: NA
j_gene: TRBJ1-2
d_gene: TRBD1
CDR3nt: TGTGCCAGCAGCTTTGACAGGGGGCGGAGAGATGGCTACACCTTC
CDR3aa: CASSFDRGRRDGYTF

v_gene: TRBV25-1
abundance: few
j_gene: TRBJ2-5
d_gene: TRBD1
CDR3nt: TGTGCCAGCGACCGGGGACAGGGGCCCGAGACCCAGTACTTC
CDR3aa: CASDRGQGPETQYF

v_gene: TRBV7-2
abundance: NA
j_gene: TRBJ1-1
d_gene: NA
CDR3nt: TGTGCCAGCAGCACTGGAGGGGCCCCGAGGACTGAAGCTTTCTTT
CDR3aa: CASSTGGAPRTEAFF

v_gene: TRBV30
abundance: NA
j_gene: TRBJ2-2
d_gene: NA
CDR3nt: TGTGCCTGGAGTCCCGGACAGCTTAACACCGGGGAGCTGTTTTTT
CDR3aa: CAWSPGQLNTGELFF

v_gene: TRBV10-3
abundance: NA
j_gene: TRBJ2-2
d_gene: NA
CDR3nt: TGTGCCATCAGTGGGGGGGGCAGCACCCCTGGCGCCGGGGAGCTGTTTTTT
CDR3aa: CAISGGGSTPGAGELFF

v_gene: TRBV27
abundance: NA
j_gene: TRBJ2-7
d_gene: TRBD1
CDR3nt: TGTGCCAGCAGTTCCACCGACAGGGGCCGATACGAGCAGTACTTC
CDR3aa: CASSSTDRGRYEQYF

v_gene: TRBV5-1
abundance: few
j_gene: TRBJ2-7
d_gene: TRBD2
CDR3nt: TGCGCCAGCAGCTTGCGGCCTAGCGGGGGAGCCTACGAGCAGTACTTC
CDR3aa: CASSLRPSGGAYEQYF

v_gene: TRBV6-5
abundance: NA
j_gene: TRBJ2-5
d_gene: NA
CDR3nt: TGTGCCAGCACCCAACCCCAGGATAGGAAGACCCAGTACTTC
CDR3aa: CASTQPQDRKTQYF

v_gene: TRBV27
abundance: few
j_gene: TRBJ1-5
d_gene: NA
CDR3nt: TGTGCCAGCAGTTTATTTGGGACTTCTAGCAATCAGCCCCAGCATTTT
CDR3aa: CASSLFGTSSNQPQHF

v_gene: TRBV11-3
abundance: NA
j_gene: TRBJ2-5
d_gene: TRBD1
CDR3nt: TGTGCCAGCAGCGCGGGACAGGGGAAGACCCAGTACTTC
CDR3aa: CASSAGQGKTQYF

v_gene: TRBV9
abundance: NA
j_gene: TRBJ2-5
d_gene: TRBD2
CDR3nt: TGTGCCAGCAGCGTCTCTAGCGGGGTGGGACAAGAGACCCAGTACTTC
CDR3aa: CASSVSSGVGQETQYF

v_gene: TRBV19
abundance: NA
j_gene: TRBJ2-1
d_gene: TRBD2
CDR3nt: TGTGCCAGTAGTATCATTAGCGGGGGGGCTCGTGAGCAGTTCTTC
CDR3aa: CASSIISGGAREQFF

v_gene: TRBV2
abundance: NA
j_gene: TRBJ2-2
d_gene: TRBD1
CDR3nt: TGTGCCAGCCGGAGTGGACAGGCTAACACCGGGGAGCTGTTTTTT
CDR3aa: CASRSGQANTGELFF

v_gene: TRBV10-3
abundance: once
j_gene: TRBJ2-5
d_gene: NA
CDR3nt: TGTGCCATCAGTGGCGGGGAAGAGACCCAGTACTTC
CDR3aa: CAISGGEETQYF

v_gene: TRBV12-3/TRBV12-4
abundance: NA
j_gene: TRBJ1-4
d_gene: NA
CDR3nt: TGTGCCAGCAGTTTTACGGCTAATGAAAAACTGTTTTTT
CDR3aa: CASSFTANEKLFF